This TCR beta chain was found in a study of blood T cell repertoires in COVID-19. Study-wide background: T cells, B-cell-depleted T cells, or PBMCs provided the cDNA or gDNA that served as material.

The data were produced by immunoSEQ multiplex PCR, yet TCRdb's version contains in-frame clones alone and is incomplete. The profile shows 50,000 to 65,000 clones, more than 75% of them singletons. This CDR3 has 15 amino acids. V was pared by 5 bases and J by 3 bases, with 4 bases of the junction left unmatched. CDR1 SGHTA and CDR2 FQGTGA come from the germline V gene. Input material: peripheral blood. This receptor was taken from a human donor in a cohort sampled during active COVID-19. The chain uses TRBV7-3 and TRBJ2-1, with 10 bases identical to TRBD2. Here the CDR3 reads CASSPRLAGYNEQFF. The CDR3 region has the DNA TGTGCCAGCAGCCCGAGACTAGCGGGCTACAATGAGCAGTTCTTC.